Listed below are T cell receptor beta chains from one sample, sequenced in a study of cytomegalovirus exposure and HLA in healthy donors. Profiled with immunoSEQ multiplex PCR; TCRdb holds only in-frame clones, not every one. The sample carries approximately 210,000 clones, 75% to 85% recorded once. Sequencing was carried out using PBMCs. The receptors were sampled from a girl between 10 and 17 years old in good health and CMV-seropositive. CDR3s leave out the opening cysteine and the closing phenylalanine or tryptophan.

TRBJ1-1 TRBV12-5 ASGLVVDSRLNTEAF
TRBJ2-1 TRBV7-2 ASSFRGGRLYNEQF
TRBJ1-1 TRBV6-6 ASSYSGQGDTEAF
TRBJ1-5 TRBV4-1 ASSRSSAGGSQPQH
TRBJ1-2 TRBV2 ASSPESGNYGYT
TRBJ2-1 TRBV5-1 ASGTRDSSSYNEQF
TRBJ2-7 TRBV10-1 ASSEGPEQY
TRBJ2-5 TRBV5-8 ASSLDGASETQY
TRBJ2-3 TRBV30 AWSVQGIIKDTQY
TRBJ2-7 TRBV10-3 AIGAGGPYEQY
TRBJ1-1 TRBV15 ATSRDPPVLTGQGAEAF
TRBJ1-6 TRBV10-3 AISPTGDNSPLH
TRBJ1-5 TRBV4-3 ASSQESGYQPQH
TRBJ1-1 TRBV11-3 ASSPAGNTEAF
TRBJ2-1 TRBV5-4 ASSLAGGNYNEQF
TRBJ2-5 TRBV2 ASIGLNQETQY
TRBJ2-7 TRBV6-5 ASRPDTSYEQY
TRBJ1-5 TRBV25-1 ASSGRGQGKQPQH
TRBJ1-2 TRBV6-1 ASSEEVLGQGYGYT
TRBJ2-2 TRBV19 ASSISRGGTGELF
TRBJ2-2 TRBV6-5 ASSLAGVNTGELF
TRBJ2-2 TRBV11-2 ASKGSGGFTGELF
TRBJ2-3 TRBV5-4 ASTPKLTDTQY
TRBJ2-7 TRBV9 ASSVATDPGWQY
TRBJ2-2 TRBV5-8 ASSLDRSGELF
TRBJ2-1 TRBV5-4 ASSGGGGVYNEQF